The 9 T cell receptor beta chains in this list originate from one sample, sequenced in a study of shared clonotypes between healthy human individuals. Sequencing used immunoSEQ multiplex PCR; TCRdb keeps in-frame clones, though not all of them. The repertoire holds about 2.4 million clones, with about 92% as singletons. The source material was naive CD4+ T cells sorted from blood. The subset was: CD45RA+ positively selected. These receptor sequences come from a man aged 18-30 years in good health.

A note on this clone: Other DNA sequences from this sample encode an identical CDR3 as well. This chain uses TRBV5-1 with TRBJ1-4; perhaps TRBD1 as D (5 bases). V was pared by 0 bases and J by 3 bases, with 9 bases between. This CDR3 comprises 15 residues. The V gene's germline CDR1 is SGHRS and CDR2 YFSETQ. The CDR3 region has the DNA TGCGCCAGCAGCTTGGAGGGGTCTGCTAATGAAAAACTGTTTTTT. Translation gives CASSLEGSANEKLFF.

CDR3 in amino acids: CASSNGQIAGGYTF. CDR3 bases: TGTGCCAGCTCAAATGGACAGATCGCGGGCGGCTACACCTTC. This chain uses TRBV18 with TRBJ1-2; possibly TRBD1 for D (6 bases). V was shortened by 5 bases and J by 8 bases, with 18 bases between the two germline ends. CDR3 length equals 14 residues. CDR1 and CDR2 from the germline V gene are KGHSH and LQKENI.

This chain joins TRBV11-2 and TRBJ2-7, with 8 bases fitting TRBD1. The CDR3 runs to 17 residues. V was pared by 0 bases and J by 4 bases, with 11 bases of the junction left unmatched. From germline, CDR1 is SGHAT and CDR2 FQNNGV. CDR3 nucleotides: TGTGCCAGCAGCTTAGAGTCCTGGACAGGGAACGGGTACGAGCAGTACTTC. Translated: CASSLESWTGNGYEQYF.

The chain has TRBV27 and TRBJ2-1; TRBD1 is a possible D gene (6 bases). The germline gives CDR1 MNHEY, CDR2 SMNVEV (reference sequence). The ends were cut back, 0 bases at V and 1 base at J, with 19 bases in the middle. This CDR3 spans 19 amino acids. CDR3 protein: CASSLSRQGSLDSYNEQFF. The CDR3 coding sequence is TGTGCCAGCAGTTTATCGAGGCAGGGGAGTTTGGATTCCTACAATGAGCAGTTCTTC.

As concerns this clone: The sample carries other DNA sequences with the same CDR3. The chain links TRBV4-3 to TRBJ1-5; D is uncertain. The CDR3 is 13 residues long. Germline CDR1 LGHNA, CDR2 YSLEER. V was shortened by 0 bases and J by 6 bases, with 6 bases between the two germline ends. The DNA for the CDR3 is TGCGCCAGCAGCCAAGATCTTAGTCAGCCCCAGCATTTT. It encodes CASSQDLSQPQHF.

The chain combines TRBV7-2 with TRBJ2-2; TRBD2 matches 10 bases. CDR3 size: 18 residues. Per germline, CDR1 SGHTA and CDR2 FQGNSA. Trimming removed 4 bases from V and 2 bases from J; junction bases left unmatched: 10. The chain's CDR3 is CASSSSPSGGANTGELFF. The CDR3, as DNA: TGTGCCAGCAGCTCCAGCCCAAGCGGGGGGGCCAACACCGGGGAGCTGTTTTTT.

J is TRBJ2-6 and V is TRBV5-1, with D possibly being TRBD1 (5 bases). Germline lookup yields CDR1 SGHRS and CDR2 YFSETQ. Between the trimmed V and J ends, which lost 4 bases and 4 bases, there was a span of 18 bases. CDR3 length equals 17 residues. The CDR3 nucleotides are TGCGCCAGCAGCCCCAGGGAAGGGGCCTCGGGGGCCAACGTCCTGACTTTC. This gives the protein CASSPREGASGANVLTF.

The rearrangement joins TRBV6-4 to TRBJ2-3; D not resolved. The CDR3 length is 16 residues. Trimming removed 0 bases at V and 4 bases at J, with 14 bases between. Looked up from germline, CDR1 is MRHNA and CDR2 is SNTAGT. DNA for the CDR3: TGTGCCAGCAGTGACTCGTTACTGAGGTCGGCAGATACGCAGTATTTT. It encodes CASSDSLLRSADTQYF.

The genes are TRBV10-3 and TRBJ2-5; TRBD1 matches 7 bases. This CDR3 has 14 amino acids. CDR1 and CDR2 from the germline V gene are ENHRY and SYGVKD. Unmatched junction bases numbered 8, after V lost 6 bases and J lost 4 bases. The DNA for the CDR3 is TGTGCCATCAGCAACTTAACAGGGGTAGAGACCCAGTACTTC. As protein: CAISNLTGVETQYF.